One TCR beta chain is described in this entry. As yet, its antigen is unknown. This record comes from a study of PD-L1 blockade in urothelial cancer. For the study at large: In the patient group, most of the roughly 30 were males with bladder-origin urothelial cancer.

General study points: Patients with below-median pretreatment blood clonality survived longer.

Measured with immunoSEQ multiplex PCR; TCRdb has only the in-frame clones, and not every one. The data show about 17,000 clones, roughly 87% seen once. Trimming shortened V by 1 base and J by 13 bases, and 18 bases separated the two germline ends. The germline V gene has CDR1 LGHNT and CDR2 FRNRAP. The CDR3 sequence is 14 residues long. This sequence was found in a man aged 50 to 59 with urothelial cancer. The sample consisted of PBMCs, taken around atezolizumab (anti-PD-L1) treatment. This sequence joins TRBV12-5 and TRBJ2-3; weak D call: TRBD2 (6 bases). CDR3 amino acids: CASGLGGELHGKYF. The CDR3 DNA sequence: TGTGCTAGTGGTTTGGGCGGGGAGCTCCACGGCAAGTATTTT.